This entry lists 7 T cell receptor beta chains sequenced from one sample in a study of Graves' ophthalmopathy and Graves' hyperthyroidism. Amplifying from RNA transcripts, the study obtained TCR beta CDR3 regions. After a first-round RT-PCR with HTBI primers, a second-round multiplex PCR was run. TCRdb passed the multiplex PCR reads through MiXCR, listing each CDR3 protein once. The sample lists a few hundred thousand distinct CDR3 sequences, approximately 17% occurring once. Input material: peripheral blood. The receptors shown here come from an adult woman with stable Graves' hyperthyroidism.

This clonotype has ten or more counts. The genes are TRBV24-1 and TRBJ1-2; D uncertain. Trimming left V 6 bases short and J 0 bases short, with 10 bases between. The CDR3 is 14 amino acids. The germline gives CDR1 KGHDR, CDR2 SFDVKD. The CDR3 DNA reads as TGTGCCACCAGTCCTAACGGAGCTAACTATGGCTACACCTTC. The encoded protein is CATSPNGANYGYTF.

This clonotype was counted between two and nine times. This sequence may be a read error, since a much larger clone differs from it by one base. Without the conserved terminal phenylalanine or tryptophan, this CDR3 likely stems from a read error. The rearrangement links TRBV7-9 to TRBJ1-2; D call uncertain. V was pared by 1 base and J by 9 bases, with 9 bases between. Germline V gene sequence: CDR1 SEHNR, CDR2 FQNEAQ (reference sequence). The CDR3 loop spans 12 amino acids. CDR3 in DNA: TGTGCCAGCAGCTTAGGATTGTGGAGCTACACCTCC. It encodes CASSLGLWSYTS.

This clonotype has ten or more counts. CDR3 sequence (DNA): TGTGCCTGGAGCTTTGAGGGCGGACACTACGAGCAGTACTTC. The encoded protein is CAWSFEGGHYEQYF. The chain carries TRBV30 and TRBJ2-7; D is possibly TRBD1 or TRBD2 (5 bases each). This CDR3 comprises 14 residues. Germline V gene sequence: CDR1 GTSNPN, CDR2 SVGIG (reference sequence). Trimming shortened V by 3 bases and J by 3 bases, and 15 bases separated the two germline ends.

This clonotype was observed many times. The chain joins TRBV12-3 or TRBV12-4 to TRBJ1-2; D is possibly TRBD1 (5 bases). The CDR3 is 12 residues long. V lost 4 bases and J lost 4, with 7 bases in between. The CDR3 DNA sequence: TGTGCCAGCAGTTCCCAGGGCTATGGCTACACCTTC. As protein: CASSSQGYGYTF.

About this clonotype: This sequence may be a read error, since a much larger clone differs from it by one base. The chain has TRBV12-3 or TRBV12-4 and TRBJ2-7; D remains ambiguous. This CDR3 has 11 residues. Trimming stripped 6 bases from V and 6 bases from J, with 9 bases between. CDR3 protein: CASSPVVEQYF. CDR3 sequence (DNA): TGTGCCAGCAGCCCGGTAGTCGAGCAGTACTTC.

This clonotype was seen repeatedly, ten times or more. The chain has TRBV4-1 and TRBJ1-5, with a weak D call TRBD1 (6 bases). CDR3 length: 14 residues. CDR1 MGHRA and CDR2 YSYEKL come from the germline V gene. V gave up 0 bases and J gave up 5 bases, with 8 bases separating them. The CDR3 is CASSQDTGYQPQHF. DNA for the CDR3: TGCGCCAGCAGCCAAGATACAGGGTATCAGCCCCAGCATTTT.

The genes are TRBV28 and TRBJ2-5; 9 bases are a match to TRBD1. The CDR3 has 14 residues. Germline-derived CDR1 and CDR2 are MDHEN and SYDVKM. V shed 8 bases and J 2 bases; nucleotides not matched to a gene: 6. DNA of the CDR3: TGTGCCAGCCGGGACAGGGTATTACAAGAGACCCAGTACTTC. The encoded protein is CASRDRVLQETQYF.